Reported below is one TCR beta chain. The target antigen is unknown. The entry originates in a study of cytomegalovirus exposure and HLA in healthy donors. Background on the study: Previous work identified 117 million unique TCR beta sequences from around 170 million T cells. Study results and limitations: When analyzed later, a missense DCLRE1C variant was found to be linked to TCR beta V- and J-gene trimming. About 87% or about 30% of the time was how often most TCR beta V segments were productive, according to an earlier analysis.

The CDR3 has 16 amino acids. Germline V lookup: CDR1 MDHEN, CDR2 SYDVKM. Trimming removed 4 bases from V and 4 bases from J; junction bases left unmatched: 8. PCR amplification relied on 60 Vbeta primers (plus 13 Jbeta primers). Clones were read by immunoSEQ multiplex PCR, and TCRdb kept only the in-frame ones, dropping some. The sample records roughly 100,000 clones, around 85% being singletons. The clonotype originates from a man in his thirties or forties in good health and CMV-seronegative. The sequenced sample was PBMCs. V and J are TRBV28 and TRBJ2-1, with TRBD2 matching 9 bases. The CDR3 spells CASSSPAGGHYNEQFF. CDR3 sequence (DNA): TGTGCCAGCAGTTCCCCGGCGGGGGGGCATTACAATGAGCAGTTCTTC.